The 18 T cell receptor beta chains given below trace back to one sample, sequenced in a study of CD8+CD57+ T cells in acquired aplastic anemia. In patients chosen for sequencing, flow cytometry had shown CD8+CD57+ cell expansion. Genomic DNA provided the template from which TCR beta VDJ and CDR3 profiles were obtained. TCRdb reprocessed the reads with MiXCR, giving one entry per CDR3 protein. The table lists 150,000 to 200,000 distinct CDR3 sequences, around half of them singletons. Source material: sorted CD4+, CD8+, or CD8+CD57+ T cells (not recorded which) from PBMCs. These TCRs come from a human donor with aplastic anemia.

This clonotype appeared a few times. This chain uses TRBV10-3 with TRBJ1-2, with 7 bases fitting TRBD1. V was clipped by 8 bases and J by 6 bases; unmatched bases: 3. CDR3 length: 11 residues. CDR1 is ENHRY, CDR2 SYGVKD, per germline. The CDR3 DNA reads TGTGCCATCGACAGGGAGGATGGCTACACCTTC. The encoded protein is CAIDREDGYTF.

This clonotype was picked up a small number of times. The V and J genes are TRBV11-3 and TRBJ2-1; D possibly uses TRBD1 or TRBD2 (6 bases each). V lost 0 bases and J 10 bases, leaving 13 bases between the germline ends. This CDR3 has 14 amino acids. CDR1 is SGHNT, CDR2 YENEEA, per germline. Written as DNA, the CDR3 is TGTGCCAGCAGCTTAGAAGGGGGGATCGGAGAGCAGTTCTTC. This encodes CASSLEGGIGEQFF.

For the CDR3, the DNA is TGTGCCAGCAGTCCCCTCAGGGGCGGGTCACCCCTCCACTTT. Its protein is CASSPLRGGSPLHF. The chain carries TRBV12-3 or TRBV12-4 and TRBJ1-6; TRBD1 is a possible D gene (6 bases). Trimming removed 5 bases from V and 10 bases from J, with 15 bases in between. There are 14 residues in the CDR3.

The rearrangement links TRBV2 to TRBJ1-2, with D perhaps TRBD1 (6 bases). V lost 8 bases, J lost 7 bases, and 20 bases lay in between. This CDR3 is built from 14 residues. Germline V lookup: CDR1 SNHLY, CDR2 FYNNEI. The DNA of the CDR3 is TGTGCCAGCCGGGCGAGTGGGGGGGCATCTGGCTACACCTTC. It yields the protein CASRASGGASGYTF.

This clonotype was detected ten times or more. The chain uses TRBV19 and TRBJ1-3; D uncertain. The CDR3 is made up of 14 amino acids. V lost 1 base to trimming and J lost 2 bases, with 6 bases between them. Per germline, CDR1 LNHDA and CDR2 SQIVND (reference sequence). CDR3 sequence (DNA): TGTGCCAGTAGTATAGGTAGGGCTGGAAACACCATATATTTT. Translating gives CASSIGRAGNTIYF.

J is TRBJ1-6 and V is TRBV20-1; D gene ambiguous. The CDR3 extends over 13 amino acids. Germline V gene lookup returns CDR1 DFQATT and CDR2 SNEGSKA (reference sequence). Trimming removed 7 bases at V and 5 bases at J, with 12 bases between. The CDR3 DNA is TGCAGTGTCAGGACCTCAAATAATTCACCCCTCCACTTT. This encodes CSVRTSNNSPLHF.

This clonotype has just a few counts. The chain combines TRBV9 with TRBJ1-6, with D possibly TRBD1 on 6 matching bases. Germline lookup yields CDR1 SGDLS and CDR2 YYNGEE. The ends were cut back, 7 bases at V and 3 bases at J, with 8 bases in the middle. This CDR3 is built from 13 residues. CDR3 sequence (DNA): TGTGCCAGCGAGGGGGACTATAATTCACCCCTCCACTTT. It encodes CASEGDYNSPLHF.

This clonotype came up many times. This rearrangement joins TRBV10-3 to TRBJ2-5; the D gene is possibly TRBD1 (6 bases). Trimming removed 11 bases from V and 4 bases from J, with 17 bases in between. CDR1 is ENHRY and CDR2 is SYGVKD in the germline V gene. This CDR3 spans 13 amino acids. The CDR3 region has the DNA TGTGCCGCCTCACAGGGTCGGTTAGAGACCCAGTACTTC. Amino acids: CAASQGRLETQYF.

The rearrangement joins TRBV5-4 to TRBJ1-2; unclear D gene. V lost 9 bases and J lost 6, with 18 bases in between. This CDR3 region has 13 residues. Germline CDR1 SGHNT, CDR2 YYREEE (reference sequence). In nucleotides, the CDR3 is TGTGCCATCCGGTCCAGCGGCACAGATGGCTACACCTTC. This translates into CAIRSSGTDGYTF.

The table lists this clonotype with a few counts. The chain employs TRBV25-1 and TRBJ2-7; possibly TRBD1 for D (6 bases). Germline loops: CDR1 MGHDK, CDR2 SYGVNS. This CDR3 region has 13 residues. Trimming shortened V by 6 bases and J by 6 bases, and 15 bases separated the two germline ends. CDR3 sequence reads: CASRAGVPTEQYF. CDR3 coding DNA: TGTGCCAGCAGGGCAGGGGTTCCCACCGAGCAGTACTTC.

This clonotype came up many times. This CDR3 is CSAANTEAFF. The CDR3 DNA is TGCAGTGCCGCGAACACTGAAGCTTTCTTT. V gene TRBV20-1 combines with J gene TRBJ1-1; D not resolved. Germline lookup yields CDR1 DFQATT and CDR2 SNEGSKA (reference sequence). Deletions cut 6 bases from V and 1 base from J, with 3 bases between. The CDR3 is 10 amino acids.

This chain connects TRBV7-2 to TRBJ2-7; D uncertain. V was trimmed by 5 bases and J by 0 bases, leaving 11 bases between them. The germline V gene encodes CDR1 SGHTA and CDR2 FQGNSA. The length of the CDR3 is 14 residues. The CDR3 bases are TGTGCCAGCAGCCCCCCGCCCAGCTCCTACGAGCAGTACTTC. Translated: CASSPPPSSYEQYF.

This clonotype was detected a few times. With a much larger clone just one base away, this may be a read error. V usage is TRBV19 and J usage is TRBJ1-5; D perhaps matches TRBD1 (6 bases). Germline V gene sequence: CDR1 LNHDA, CDR2 SQIVND (reference sequence). The CDR3 spans 14 residues. DNA for the CDR3: TGTGCCAGTAGTAAAGGACAGAGCAGTCAGCCCCAGCATTTT. Amino acid sequence: CASSKGQSSQPQHF.

The chain combines TRBV5-1 with TRBJ1-2; D uncertain. The CDR3 consists of 13 residues. V was clipped by 1 base and J by 3 bases, with 7 bases between them. Germline V gene data show CDR1 as SGHRS and CDR2 as YFSETQ. The CDR3 DNA follows: TGCGCCAGCAGCTTGAACGCAGACTATGGCTACACCTTC. It translates to CASSLNADYGYTF.

This clonotype was seen many times. CDR3 region: CASSLIGVPGTQYF. The CDR3 DNA reads as TGTGCCAGCAGCCTCATCGGGGTCCCAGGGACCCAGTACTTC. The chain combines TRBV7-2 with TRBJ2-5; weak D call: TRBD2 (5 bases). This CDR3 is built from 14 residues. V was cut by 5 bases and J by 7 bases, with 17 bases left in between. The germline gives CDR1 SGHTA, CDR2 FQGNSA.

This clonotype was found once. Just one base apart from a much larger clone, this may be a read error. The J gene is TRBJ2-1, the V gene TRBV5-1; D remains ambiguous. The CDR3 is 16 residues long. Germline CDR1 is SGHRS and CDR2 is YFSETQ. Trimming shortened V by 5 bases and J by 3 bases, and 18 bases separated the two germline ends. CDR3 loop: CASRPTFGRFYNEQFF. The CDR3 coding sequence is TGCGCCAGCAGACCGACCTTCGGTCGTTTCTACAATGAGCAGTTCTTC.

Of note for this clonotype: An end of the junction does not agree with germline; a read error may underlie this. This chain connects TRBV15 to TRBJ2-7, with D possibly matching TRBD1 (6 bases). The CDR3 has 15 residues. Germline values: CDR1 LNHNV, CDR2 YYDKDF (reference sequence). The DNA for the CDR3 is TGTGCCACCAGCAGAGGTAGGGACAACTCCTACGAGCAGTGCTTC. It encodes CATSRGRDNSYEQCF.

This clonotype is a singleton in its sample. The chain links TRBV7-2 to TRBJ1-2; 7 bases are a match to TRBD1. Germline V CDR1 and CDR2: SGHTA, FQGNSA. The J segment lost 3 bases and the V segment lost 5 bases, leaving 3 bases of the junction unmatched. The CDR3 is made up of 13 amino acids. The DNA for the CDR3 is TGTGCCAGCAGCAAAGACAGGGACTATGGCTACACCTTC. Its translation is CASSKDRDYGYTF.